A selection of T cell receptor beta chains follows, all from one sample in a study of radiotherapy plus CTLA-4 blockade in lung cancer. Here immunoSEQ multiplex PCR was the method, and the copy in TCRdb shows in-frame clones only, minus some. Of tens of thousands of clones in the sample, about four fifths were seen once. The sequenced sample was peripheral blood, obtained from a patient treated with radiotherapy plus ipilimumab. The receptors come from a human donor with non-small cell lung cancer that progressed on radiotherapy plus ipilimumab. CDR3s include the opening cysteine and the closing phenylalanine or tryptophan. The order of the fields is D gene, clone size, J gene, V gene, CDR3 DNA, CDR3 protein. D genes are given only for firm matches. Rows give clone size only sometimes, using once, few, many, or a class for an expanded clone.

TRBD2 | . | TRBJ2-5 | TRBV5-5 | TGTGCCAGCAGCTTGTGGGCTAGCGGGGGGCGCGGGGAGACCCAGTACTTC | CASSLWASGGRGETQYF
TRBD1 | . | TRBJ1-1 | TRBV7-8 | TGTGCCAGCAGCTTAGGGTACCGGGGACAGGGACGGACTACGAACACTGAAGCTTTCTTT | CASSLGYRGQGRTTNTEAFF
. | once | TRBJ1-5 | TRBV7-2 | TGTGCCAGCAGCTTAACCGTGTCCCTGGCCGGCCAGCCCCAGCATTTT | CASSLTVSLAGQPQHF
TRBD1 | . | TRBJ1-2 | TRBV5-6 | TGTGCCAGCAGGATTGGCGGAGGGGGCGCAGGATATGGCTACACCTTC | CASRIGGGGAGYGYTF
. | . | TRBJ2-3 | TRBV27 | TGTGCCAGCAGCTGGGGCCCTTCAGATACGCAGTATTTT | CASSWGPSDTQYF
. | . | TRBJ1-1 | TRBV10-3 | TGTGCCATCGGTATTGGGGGCGGCACTGAAGCTTTCTTT | CAIGIGGGTEAFF
TRBD1 | few | TRBJ2-7 | TRBV7-3 | TGTGCCAGCAGCTTCACAGGGGGAGACTACGAGCAGTACTTC | CASSFTGGDYEQYF
. | . | TRBJ2-5 | TRBV7-9 | TGTGCCAGCAGCGCCCCTACTGGGGTCCAAGAGACCCAGTACTTC | CASSAPTGVQETQYF
. | . | TRBJ1-2 | TRBV6-6 | TGTGCCAGCAGTTACTCGGGGTTTCACTATGGCTACACCTTC | CASSYSGFHYGYTF
. | . | TRBJ1-1 | TRBV21-1 | TGTGCCAGCAGTCCCTGGCGCACTGAAGCTTTCTTT | CASSPWRTEAFF
TRBD1 | . | TRBJ2-7 | TRBV7-9 | TGTGCCAGCAGCTTAGGGACAGGGCTGGGCGAGCAGTACTTC | CASSLGTGLGEQYF
. | . | TRBJ1-2 | TRBV19 | TGTGCCAGTAGTATGGGTCCTTTCTATGGCTACACCTTC | CASSMGPFYGYTF
TRBD1 | . | TRBJ1-2 | TRBV10-3 | TGTGCCATCAGTGAGTCTGGACAGGGGGGCTATGGCTACACCTTC | CAISESGQGGYGYTF
TRBD2 | . | TRBJ2-3 | TRBV5-1 | TGCGCCAGCAGCTTGATGACTAGCGGGGGTACAGATACGCAGTATTTT | CASSLMTSGGTDTQYF
. | once | TRBJ2-7 | TRBV6-6 | TGTGCCAGCAGTCCTCCCCGACAGGGAGGGCTCTCCGAGCAGTACTTC | CASSPPRQGGLSEQYF
TRBD1 | . | TRBJ2-7 | TRBV25-1 | TGTGCCACCGCAAACGATTTAACAGGGGTCGACGAGCAGTACTTC | CATANDLTGVDEQYF
. | . | TRBJ2-7 | TRBV7-9 | TGTGCCAGCAGCCGGAGGGAGGTCTACGAGCAGTACTTC | CASSRREVYEQYF